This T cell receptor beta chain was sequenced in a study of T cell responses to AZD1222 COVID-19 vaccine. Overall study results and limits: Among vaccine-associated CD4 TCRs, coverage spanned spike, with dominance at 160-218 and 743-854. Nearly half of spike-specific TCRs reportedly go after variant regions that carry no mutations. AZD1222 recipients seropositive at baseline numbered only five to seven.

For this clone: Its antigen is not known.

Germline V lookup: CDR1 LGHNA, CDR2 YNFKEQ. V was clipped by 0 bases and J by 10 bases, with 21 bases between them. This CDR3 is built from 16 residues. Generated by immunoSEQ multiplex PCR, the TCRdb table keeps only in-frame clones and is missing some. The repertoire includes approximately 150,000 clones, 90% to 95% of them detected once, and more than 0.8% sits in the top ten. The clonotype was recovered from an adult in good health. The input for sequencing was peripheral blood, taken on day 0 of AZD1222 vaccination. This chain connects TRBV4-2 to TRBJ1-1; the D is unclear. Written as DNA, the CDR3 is TGTGCCAGCAGCCAAGAGGGGTCCAACAGCGTCCCTGGAGCTTTCTTT. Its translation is CASSQEGSNSVPGAFF.